Below, 14 T cell receptor beta chains from the same sample are listed, as sequenced in a study of blood T cell repertoires in COVID-19 (dated by TCRdb to the early 2020s). Receptors were amplified or captured by the immunoSEQ multiplex PCR assay. TCRdb took this table from immuneACCESS and kept in-frame rearrangements with V and J called. Such tables lack part of the clones; where checked against another copy, unresolved V genes explain under half of the gap, and the rest is unexplained. The sample table records over 200,000 clones; over 70% of these occur just once. The ten largest clonotypes hold roughly 3.7% of the sample. Sequenced input: PBMCs or T cells enriched from blood (not recorded which). The receptors were gathered from a woman aged 25 to 39 who had been exposed to COVID-19.

The chain carries TRBV20-1 and TRBJ1-1; no firm D call. The germline CDR1 and CDR2 sequences are DFQATT and SNEGSKA (reference sequence). The V end was cut by 3 bases, the J end by 1 base, with 15 bases between. There are 15 residues in the CDR3. The CDR3 loop reads CSASSRRKTNTEAFF. CDR3 nucleotides: TGCAGTGCTAGTTCGCGGAGGAAAACGAACACTGAAGCTTTCTTT.

V usage is TRBV7-8 and J usage is TRBJ1-3; D may be TRBD1 (6 bases). The CDR3 contains 14 residues. Trimming pared 1 base from V and 4 bases from J, leaving 8 bases between. Germline CDR1 is SGHVS and CDR2 is FQNEAQ. The CDR3 is CASSLGDTGNTIYF. As DNA, the CDR3 is TGTGCCAGCAGCTTAGGGGACACAGGAAACACCATATATTTT.

V and J are TRBV5-6 and TRBJ1-1; unclear D gene. The CDR3 sequence is 16 residues long. CDR1 is SGHDT, CDR2 YYEEEE, per germline. V shed 2 bases and J shed 8 bases, with 22 bases lying between them. The CDR3 reads CASSFIFIGSKEEAFF. CDR3 DNA: TGTGCCAGCAGCTTTATTTTTATCGGATCGAAGGAGGAAGCTTTCTTT.

This chain links TRBV11-2 with TRBJ2-3; TRBD1 aligns across 7 bases. Trimming at V came to 3 bases and at J to 5 bases, leaving 14 bases not matched to a gene. The CDR3 covers 17 residues. Germline loops: CDR1 SGHAT, CDR2 FQNNGV. This chain's CDR3 is CASSFIGGGQAKDTQYF. For the CDR3, the DNA is TGTGCCAGCAGCTTTATAGGGGGCGGACAGGCAAAAGATACGCAGTATTTT.

This chain joins TRBV29-1 and TRBJ2-3, with TRBD1 matching 7 bases. V lost 6 bases, J lost 3 bases, and 6 bases stayed unmatched. CDR3 length: 13 residues. Germline loops: CDR1 SQVTM, CDR2 ANQGSEA. The CDR3 bases are TGCAGCGTAACCGGGACAGTGACAGATACGCAGTATTTT. Its protein product is CSVTGTVTDTQYF.

This chain links TRBV5-4 with TRBJ2-3; perhaps TRBD1 as D (6 bases). CDR1 and CDR2 from the germline V gene are SGHNT and YYREEE (reference sequence). Trimming took off 0 bases at V and 5 bases at J, with 13 bases between the two ends. This CDR3 is 15 amino acids long. Here the CDR3 reads CASSLVGGKGDTQYF. DNA of the CDR3: TGTGCCAGCAGCTTGGTTGGGGGCAAGGGAGATACGCAGTATTTT.

This clone was recorded at least ten times. The chain recombines TRBV5-1 with TRBJ2-3, with 7 positions matching TRBD2. The CDR3 has 15 residues. Germline CDR1 reads SGHRS; CDR2 reads YFSETQ. Unmatched junction bases numbered 4, after V lost 1 base and J lost 2 bases. Here the CDR3 reads CASSLIGGSTDTQYF. CDR3 sequence (DNA): TGCGCCAGCAGCTTGATCGGGGGGTCCACAGATACGCAGTATTTT.

This rearrangement joins TRBV6-5 to TRBJ1-1; a possible D gene is TRBD1 (5 bases). The CDR3 has 15 residues. V lost 0 bases and J 2 bases, leaving 10 bases between the germline ends. Germline assignment: CDR1 MNHEY and CDR2 SVGAGI. CDR3 DNA: TGTGCCAGCAGTTACTCCCTCCAGGGCAACACTGAAGCTTTCTTT. It encodes CASSYSLQGNTEAFF.

V and J are TRBV2 and TRBJ2-7, with D unclear. This CDR3 comprises 15 residues. Trimming shortened V by 2 bases and J by 2 bases, and 13 bases separated the two germline ends. Germline V lookup: CDR1 SNHLY, CDR2 FYNNEI. CDR3 region: CASSEMQVRTYEQYF. Here the CDR3 DNA reads TGTGCCAGCAGTGAAATGCAGGTTCGCACCTACGAGCAGTACTTC.

This chain links TRBV11-3 with TRBJ1-1; no definite D call. V lost 2 bases and J lost 2, with 9 bases in between. Per the germline V gene, CDR1 is SGHNT and CDR2 is YENEEA. This CDR3 is 14 amino acids long. CDR3 region: CASSLTGTNTEAFF. The CDR3 bases are TGTGCCAGCAGCTTAACGGGAACTAACACTGAAGCTTTCTTT.

This clone has a count of ten or more. The chain carries TRBV2 and TRBJ1-2; 8 bases align to TRBD1. The CDR3 is made up of 12 amino acids. With 7 bases clipped from V and 8 bases from J, the junction kept 6 bases outside the gene matches. In germline, CDR1 is SNHLY, CDR2 FYNNEI. The CDR3 coding sequence is TGTGCCAGCACCCAGGGGGCGCGGGGCTACACCTTC. This gives the protein CASTQGARGYTF. The complete variable domain, with remaining parts taken from reference TRBV2 and TRBJ1-2, reads EPEVTQTPSHQVTQMGQEVILRCVPISNHLYFYWYRQILGQKVEFLVSFYNNEISEKSEIFDDQFSVERPDGSNFTLKIRSTKLEDSAMYFCASTQGARGYTFGSGTRLTVV.

J is TRBJ2-1 and V is TRBV24-1, with D possibly being TRBD2 (6 bases). V was pared by 4 bases and J by 7 bases, with 13 bases between. Germline V lookup: CDR1 KGHDR, CDR2 SFDVKD. The CDR3 is 14 amino acids. CDR3 amino acids: CATSDDGRGNEQFF. The CDR3 DNA sequence: TGTGCCACCAGTGACGACGGGAGAGGAAATGAGCAGTTCTTC.

The J gene is TRBJ2-1, the V gene TRBV24-1; no clear D. The CDR3 totals 16 residues. CDR1 and CDR2 from the germline V gene are KGHDR and SFDVKD. V was cut by 0 bases and J by 0 bases, with 8 bases left in between. This CDR3 reads CATSDLSPSSYNEQFF. In DNA, the CDR3 is TGTGCCACCAGTGATTTGTCCCCGAGCTCCTACAATGAGCAGTTCTTC.

The CDR3 loop reads CASSIAGGDTDTQYF. The CDR3 coding sequence is TGTGCCAGTAGTATAGCGGGAGGAGACACAGATACGCAGTATTTT. The chain links TRBV19 to TRBJ2-3, with 7 bases that match TRBD2. Germline assignment: CDR1 LNHDA and CDR2 SQIVND (reference sequence). This CDR3 spans 15 amino acids. The ends lost 1 base at V and 2 bases at J; junction bases unmatched: 3.